A selection of T cell receptor beta chains follows, all from one sample in a study of blood T cell repertoires in COVID-19. Assay: immunoSEQ multiplex PCR; the TCRdb copy retains only in-frame clones and omits some. In the table there are hundreds of thousands of clones, approximately 80% of which are singletons. Sequencing was carried out using PBMCs or T cells enriched from blood (not recorded which). These receptor sequences come from a man aged 25-45 years with acute COVID-19. The CDR3 runs from the conserved cysteine through the conserved F or W. D genes are given only for firm matches. Clone sizes are given selectively: once, few, many, or a class where the clone is expanded.

d_gene: NA; v_gene: TRBV28; abundance: few; j_gene: TRBJ2-4; CDR3nt: TGTGCCAGCAGTAAACTGACGGGAGAAAACATTCAGTACTTC; CDR3aa: CASSKLTGENIQYF
d_gene: NA; v_gene: TRBV5-1; abundance: few; j_gene: TRBJ2-7; CDR3nt: TGCGCCAGCAGCTTACGCGGACAGAACTACGAGCAGTACTTC; CDR3aa: CASSLRGQNYEQYF
d_gene: TRBD2; v_gene: TRBV6-5; abundance: NA; j_gene: TRBJ2-7; CDR3nt: TGTGCCAGCAGTTACTCGAGTAGTAGCGGGGGCTACGAGCAGTACTTC; CDR3aa: CASSYSSSSGGYEQYF
d_gene: NA; v_gene: TRBV3-1/TRBV3-2; abundance: NA; j_gene: TRBJ2-3; CDR3nt: TGTGCCAGCAGCCAAGAAGCGCTCGGGGCAGATACGCAGTATTTT; CDR3aa: CASSQEALGADTQYF
d_gene: NA; v_gene: TRBV9; abundance: NA; j_gene: TRBJ2-1; CDR3nt: TGTGCCAGCAGCGTAGGAGGATTGTACAATGAGCAGTTCTTC; CDR3aa: CASSVGGLYNEQFF
d_gene: NA; v_gene: TRBV5-1; abundance: NA; j_gene: TRBJ1-4; CDR3nt: TGCGCCAGCAGCTCCTTTCGGGCAACTAATGAAAAACTGTTTTTT; CDR3aa: CASSSFRATNEKLFF
d_gene: NA; v_gene: TRBV6-5; abundance: NA; j_gene: TRBJ2-7; CDR3nt: TGTGCCAGCAGCCCCCTCCCGACAGGCTCCTACGAGCAGTACTTC; CDR3aa: CASSPLPTGSYEQYF
d_gene: NA; v_gene: TRBV3-1/TRBV3-2; abundance: NA; j_gene: TRBJ2-3; CDR3nt: TGTGCCAGCAGGCAGAACACAGATACGCAGTATTTT; CDR3aa: CASRQNTDTQYF
d_gene: TRBD1; v_gene: TRBV30; abundance: NA; j_gene: TRBJ1-1; CDR3nt: TGTGCCTGGCACGACAGGGGGGGTGAAGCTTTCTTT; CDR3aa: CAWHDRGGEAFF
d_gene: NA; v_gene: TRBV15; abundance: NA; j_gene: TRBJ1-2; CDR3nt: TGTGCCACCAGCAGAGATTTAGGACTGGGAGGCTACACCTTC; CDR3aa: CATSRDLGLGGYTF
d_gene: NA; v_gene: TRBV18; abundance: NA; j_gene: TRBJ2-7; CDR3nt: TGTGCCAGCCAGGCGGCAGGGCTCTACGAGCAGTACTTC; CDR3aa: CASQAAGLYEQYF
d_gene: TRBD1; v_gene: TRBV6-1; abundance: NA; j_gene: TRBJ1-2; CDR3nt: TGTGCCAGCAGTGAAGGGGGGACAGGGCCTTTTAACTATGGCTACACCTTC; CDR3aa: CASSEGGTGPFNYGYTF
d_gene: NA; v_gene: TRBV7-6; abundance: NA; j_gene: TRBJ1-1; CDR3nt: TGTGCCAGCAGCTTAGCGGCAGGTTTCTACTCGAACACTGAAGCTTTCTTT; CDR3aa: CASSLAAGFYSNTEAFF
d_gene: NA; v_gene: TRBV9; abundance: NA; j_gene: TRBJ1-1; CDR3nt: TGTGCCAGCAGCGTGGAGGGCACTGAAGCTTTCTTT; CDR3aa: CASSVEGTEAFF
d_gene: NA; v_gene: TRBV20-1; abundance: NA; j_gene: TRBJ1-1; CDR3nt: TGCAGTGCTAACAGGGTGGCTGAAGCTTTCTTT; CDR3aa: CSANRVAEAFF
d_gene: NA; v_gene: TRBV11-3; abundance: many; j_gene: TRBJ2-2; CDR3nt: TGTGCCAGCAGCCCCGGGGTGATCGGGGAGCTGTTTTTT; CDR3aa: CASSPGVIGELFF
d_gene: NA; v_gene: TRBV3-1/TRBV3-2; abundance: NA; j_gene: TRBJ2-7; CDR3nt: TGTGCCAGCAGCCATAGCAGGAGGGACGAGCAGTACTTC; CDR3aa: CASSHSRRDEQYF
d_gene: TRBD2; v_gene: TRBV7-6; abundance: NA; j_gene: TRBJ2-1; CDR3nt: TGTGCCAGCAGCTTACGGGCTAGCGGGGGGAGCAATGAGCAGTTCTTC; CDR3aa: CASSLRASGGSNEQFF
d_gene: TRBD1; v_gene: TRBV7-9; abundance: NA; j_gene: TRBJ2-3; CDR3nt: TGTGCCAGCAGCTTACCCGACAGGGAAATCGATACGCAGTATTTT; CDR3aa: CASSLPDREIDTQYF
d_gene: NA; v_gene: TRBV12-2; abundance: NA; j_gene: TRBJ2-7; CDR3nt: TGTGCAAGTCGCGCCGCACTAGCGGGAAACGAGCAGTACTTC; CDR3aa: CASRAALAGNEQYF
d_gene: NA; v_gene: TRBV25-1; abundance: NA; j_gene: TRBJ1-2; CDR3nt: TGTGCCAGCAGTATTCAAGAGAACTATGGCTACACCTTC; CDR3aa: CASSIQENYGYTF
d_gene: TRBD1; v_gene: TRBV30; abundance: NA; j_gene: TRBJ1-5; CDR3nt: TGTGCCTGGAGTGCGGGACAGCCATATCAGCCCCAGCATTTT; CDR3aa: CAWSAGQPYQPQHF
d_gene: NA; v_gene: TRBV30; abundance: NA; j_gene: TRBJ2-2; CDR3nt: TGTGCCTGGAGTGTACCGGAAAGAGGGACCGGGGAGCTGTTTTTT; CDR3aa: CAWSVPERGTGELFF
d_gene: TRBD1; v_gene: TRBV11-2; abundance: few; j_gene: TRBJ1-1; CDR3nt: TGTGCCAGCAGCCCGGGACAGGGGAACACTGAAGCTTTCTTT; CDR3aa: CASSPGQGNTEAFF
d_gene: NA; v_gene: TRBV2; abundance: few; j_gene: TRBJ1-2; CDR3nt: TGTGCCAGTAACAGGGATAACTATGGCTACACCTTC; CDR3aa: CASNRDNYGYTF
d_gene: NA; v_gene: TRBV6-5; abundance: once; j_gene: TRBJ2-3; CDR3nt: TGTGCCAGCAATAACGGGGGCACAGATACGCAGTATTTT; CDR3aa: CASNNGGTDTQYF
d_gene: NA; v_gene: TRBV28; abundance: NA; j_gene: TRBJ1-4; CDR3nt: TGTGCCAGCAGTCCCCTTAATGAAAAACTGTTTTTT; CDR3aa: CASSPLNEKLFF
d_gene: TRBD1; v_gene: TRBV29-1; abundance: NA; j_gene: TRBJ1-5; CDR3nt: TGCAGCGTTGGCGACAGGGCTAGCAATCAGCCCCAGCATTTT; CDR3aa: CSVGDRASNQPQHF
d_gene: TRBD1; v_gene: TRBV27; abundance: NA; j_gene: TRBJ1-2; CDR3nt: TGTGCCAGCGCCGGGACAGGGGCCGCCTATGGCTACACCTTC; CDR3aa: CASAGTGAAYGYTF
d_gene: NA; v_gene: TRBV6-2/TRBV6-3; abundance: NA; j_gene: TRBJ1-2; CDR3nt: TGTGCCAGCAGTTCCTACACAACCCCCGACAGCTATGGCTACACCTTC; CDR3aa: CASSSYTTPDSYGYTF
d_gene: NA; v_gene: TRBV7-2; abundance: NA; j_gene: TRBJ2-1; CDR3nt: TGTGCCAGCAGCAGAAGACAGGGAGGCTCCTACAATGAGCAGTTCTTC; CDR3aa: CASSRRQGGSYNEQFF
d_gene: TRBD2; v_gene: TRBV7-7; abundance: NA; j_gene: TRBJ2-2; CDR3nt: TGTGCCAGCAGCCAAGGCCCTGTAGCGGGGGGGCCCGGGGAGCTGTTTTTT; CDR3aa: CASSQGPVAGGPGELFF
d_gene: NA; v_gene: TRBV3-1/TRBV3-2; abundance: NA; j_gene: TRBJ2-3; CDR3nt: TGTGCCAGCAGCGACTTAACCACAGATACGCAGTATTTT; CDR3aa: CASSDLTTDTQYF
d_gene: TRBD2; v_gene: TRBV2; abundance: NA; j_gene: TRBJ2-1; CDR3nt: TGTGCCACCCGTTCCACTAGCGCGAGGCATGAGCAGTTCTTC; CDR3aa: CATRSTSARHEQFF
d_gene: TRBD2; v_gene: TRBV10-2; abundance: few; j_gene: TRBJ2-2; CDR3nt: TGCGCCAGCACCGGGACTACCACCGGGGAGCTGTTTTTT; CDR3aa: CASTGTTTGELFF
d_gene: NA; v_gene: TRBV4-1; abundance: NA; j_gene: TRBJ1-1; CDR3nt: TGCGCCAGCAGCCGTGACAGGTCGAACACTGAAGCTTTCTTT; CDR3aa: CASSRDRSNTEAFF
d_gene: NA; v_gene: TRBV5-6; abundance: NA; j_gene: TRBJ2-5; CDR3nt: TGTGCCAGCAATGACAGACAAGAGACCCAGTACTTC; CDR3aa: CASNDRQETQYF
d_gene: TRBD1; v_gene: TRBV4-2; abundance: NA; j_gene: TRBJ1-2; CDR3nt: TGTGCCAGCAGCCAAGAACTGGAGGGGGCTACGTTCTATGGCTACACCTTC; CDR3aa: CASSQELEGATFYGYTF